The 8 T cell receptor beta chains below come from one sample, sequenced in a study of T cells expressing NK-cell markers. After re-calling the 5' RACE reads, TCRdb lists one entry per CDR3 protein, DNA absent. This sample's table reports around 380,000 distinct CDR3 sequences. Material for sequencing was blood T cells: a sorted CD56 or NKG2C T cell subset, CD4+ or CD8+ T cells, or bulk PBMC T cells (not recorded which). Every receptor here comes from a woman in her forties or fifties in good health.

This chain links TRBV7-6 with TRBJ1-5. Germline-derived CDR1 and CDR2 are SGHVS and FNYEAQ. The CDR3 runs to 13 residues. The CDR3: CASSSQMNQPQHF.

The CDR3 loop reads CASSPTGTSGNYEQYF. The chain combines TRBV18 with TRBJ2-7; TCRdb's D call, TRBD2, is unchecked because there is no DNA. The CDR3 spans 16 residues. Per the germline V gene, CDR1 is KGHSH and CDR2 is LQKENI.

The J gene is TRBJ2-1, the V gene TRBV12-5; the TCRdb call, TRBD1, lacks DNA for checking. This CDR3 is 13 amino acids long. The germline CDR1 and CDR2 sequences are LGHNT and FRNRAP. CDR3 protein: CASGKGGRNEQFF.

The CDR3 protein is CATSSVRRSNQPQHF. This chain uses TRBV15 with TRBJ1-5. The CDR3 extends over 15 amino acids. The germline V gene encodes CDR1 LNHNV and CDR2 YYDKDF (reference sequence). The complete variable domain, with remaining parts taken from reference TRBV15 and TRBJ1-5, reads DAMVIQNPRYQVTQFGKPVTLSCSQTLNHNVMYWYQQKSSQAPKLLFHYYDKDFNNEADTPDNFQSRRPNTSFCFLDIRSPGLGDTAMYLCATSSVRRSNQPQHFGDGTRLSIL.

The chain has TRBV6-1 and TRBJ2-3; the TCRdb call, TRBD2, lacks DNA for checking. The CDR3 has 16 residues. Germline lookup yields CDR1 MNHNS and CDR2 SASEGT. The CDR3 reads CASTSRTSGRVDTQYF.

The gene calls are TRBV5-1 and TRBJ1-5; the TCRdb call, TRBD1, lacks DNA for checking. CDR1 and CDR2 from the germline V gene are SGHRS and YFSETQ. CDR3 size: 18 residues. This chain's CDR3 is CASSLAERETPQNQPQHF.

The V gene is TRBV18, the J gene TRBJ1-2. The CDR3 consists of 13 residues. Looked up from germline, CDR1 is KGHSH and CDR2 is LQKENI. This CDR3 reads CASSPTISYGYTF.

The chain is built from TRBV10-3 and TRBJ1-3; the D call from TCRdb, TRBD1, cannot be confirmed without DNA. CDR3 length: 14 residues. Germline values: CDR1 ENHRY, CDR2 SYGVKD. This CDR3 is CAIREGASGNTIYF.